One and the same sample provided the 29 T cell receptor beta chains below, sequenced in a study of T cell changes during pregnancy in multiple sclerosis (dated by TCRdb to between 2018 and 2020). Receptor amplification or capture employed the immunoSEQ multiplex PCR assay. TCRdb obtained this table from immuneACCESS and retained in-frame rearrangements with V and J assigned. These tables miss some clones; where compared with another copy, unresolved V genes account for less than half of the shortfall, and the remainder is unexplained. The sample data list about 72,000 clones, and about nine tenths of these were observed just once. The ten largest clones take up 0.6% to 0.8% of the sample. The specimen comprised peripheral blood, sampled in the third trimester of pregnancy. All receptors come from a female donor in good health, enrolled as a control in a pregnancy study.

The CDR3 loop is CASSHRVDEKLFF. The CDR3 coding sequence is TGTGCCAGTAGTCACAGGGTAGATGAAAAACTGTTTTTT. The V call is TRBV19, the J call TRBJ1-4; weak D call: TRBD1 (6 bases). V lost 5 bases and J lost 6, with 10 bases in between. CDR3 length: 13 amino acids. Germline CDR1 and CDR2: LNHDA and SQIVND (reference sequence).

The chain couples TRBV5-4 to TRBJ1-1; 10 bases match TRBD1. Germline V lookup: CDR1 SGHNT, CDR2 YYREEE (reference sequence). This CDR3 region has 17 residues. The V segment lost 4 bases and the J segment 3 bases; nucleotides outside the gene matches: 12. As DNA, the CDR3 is TGTGCCAGCAGCCCAACCGGGACAGGGGTGCCGGACACTGAAGCTTTCTTT. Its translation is CASSPTGTGVPDTEAFF.

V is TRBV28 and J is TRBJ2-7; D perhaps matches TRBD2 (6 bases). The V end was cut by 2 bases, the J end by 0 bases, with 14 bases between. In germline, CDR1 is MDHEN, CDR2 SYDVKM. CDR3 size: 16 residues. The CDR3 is CASSLKGLRYSYEQYF. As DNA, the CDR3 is TGTGCCAGCAGTTTAAAGGGACTCCGATACTCCTACGAGCAGTACTTC.

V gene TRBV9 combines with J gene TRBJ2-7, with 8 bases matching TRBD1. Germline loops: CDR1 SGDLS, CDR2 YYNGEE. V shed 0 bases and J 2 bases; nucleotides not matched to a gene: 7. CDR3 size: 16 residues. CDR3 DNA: TGTGCCAGCAGCGTAGGAACGGGACAGGCAACCTACGAGCAGTACTTC. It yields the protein CASSVGTGQATYEQYF.

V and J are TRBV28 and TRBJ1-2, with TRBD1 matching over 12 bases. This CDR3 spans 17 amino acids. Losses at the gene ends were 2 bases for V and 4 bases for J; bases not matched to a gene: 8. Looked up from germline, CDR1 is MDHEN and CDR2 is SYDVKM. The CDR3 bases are TGTGCCAGCAGTTTAGGGGCCCCGGGACAGGGGGCCTATGGCTACACCTTC. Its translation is CASSLGAPGQGAYGYTF.

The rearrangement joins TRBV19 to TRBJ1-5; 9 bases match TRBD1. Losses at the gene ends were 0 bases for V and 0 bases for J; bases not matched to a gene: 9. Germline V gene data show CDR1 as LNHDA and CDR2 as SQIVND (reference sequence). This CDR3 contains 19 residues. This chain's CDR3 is CASSIDQGQGWGSNQPQHF. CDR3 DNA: TGTGCCAGTAGTATAGATCAGGGACAGGGTTGGGGTAGCAATCAGCCCCAGCATTTT. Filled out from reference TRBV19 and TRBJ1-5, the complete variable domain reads DGGITQSPKYLFRKEGQNVTLSCEQNLNHDAMYWYRQDPGQGLRLIYYSQIVNDFQKGDIAEGYSVSREKKESFPLTVTSAQKNPTAFYLCASSIDQGQGWGSNQPQHFGDGTRLSIL.

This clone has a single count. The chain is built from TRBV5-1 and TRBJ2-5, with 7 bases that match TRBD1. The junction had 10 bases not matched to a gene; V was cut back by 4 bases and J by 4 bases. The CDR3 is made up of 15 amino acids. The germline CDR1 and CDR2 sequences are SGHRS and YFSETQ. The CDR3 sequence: CASSARQGGGETQYF. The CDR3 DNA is TGCGCCAGCAGCGCCAGACAGGGCGGAGGAGAGACCCAGTACTTC.

In DNA form, the CDR3 reads TGTGCCAGCTCACCCGGCAAGGGAGCAGATACGCAGTATTTT. It encodes CASSPGKGADTQYF. The chain carries TRBV18 and TRBJ2-3, with a tentative D call TRBD2 (5 bases). This CDR3 region has 14 residues. V was shortened by 3 bases and J by 4 bases, with 11 bases between the two germline ends. Germline assignment: CDR1 KGHSH and CDR2 LQKENI.

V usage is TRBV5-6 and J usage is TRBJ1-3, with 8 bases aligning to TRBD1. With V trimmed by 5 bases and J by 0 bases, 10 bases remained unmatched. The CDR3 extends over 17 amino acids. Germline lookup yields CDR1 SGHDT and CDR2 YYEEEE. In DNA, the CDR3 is TGTGCCAGCAGTTTAGGACAGGGCAGAAGCTCTGGAAACACCATATATTTT. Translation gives CASSLGQGRSSGNTIYF. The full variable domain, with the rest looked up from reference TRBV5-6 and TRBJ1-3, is DAGVTQSPTHLIKTRGQQVTLRCSPKSGHDTVSWYQQALGQGPQFIFQYYEEEERQRGNFPDRFSGHQFPNYSSELNVNALLLGDSALYLCASSLGQGRSSGNTIYFGEGSWLTVV.

CDR3 loop: CAWSPDTDTQYF. The CDR3 DNA reads TGTGCCTGGAGTCCAGACACAGATACGCAGTATTTT. The chain is built from TRBV30 and TRBJ2-3; unclear D gene. V shed 2 bases and J shed 2 bases, with 5 bases lying between them. This CDR3 has 12 residues. Germline V gene sequence: CDR1 GTSNPN, CDR2 SVGIG (reference sequence).

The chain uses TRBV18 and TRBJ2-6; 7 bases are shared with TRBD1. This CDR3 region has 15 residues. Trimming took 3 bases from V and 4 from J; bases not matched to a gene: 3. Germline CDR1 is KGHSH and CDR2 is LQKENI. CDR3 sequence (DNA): TGTGCCAGCTCACCCACAGGGGTAGGGGCCAACGTCCTGACTTTC. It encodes CASSPTGVGANVLTF.

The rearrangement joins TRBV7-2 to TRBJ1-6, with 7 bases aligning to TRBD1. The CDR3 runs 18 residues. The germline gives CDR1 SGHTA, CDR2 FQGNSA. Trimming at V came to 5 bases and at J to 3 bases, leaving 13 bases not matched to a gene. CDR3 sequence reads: CASSITGVQYNYNSPLHF. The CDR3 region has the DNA TGTGCCAGCAGCATTACAGGGGTCCAATATAACTATAATTCACCCCTCCACTTT.

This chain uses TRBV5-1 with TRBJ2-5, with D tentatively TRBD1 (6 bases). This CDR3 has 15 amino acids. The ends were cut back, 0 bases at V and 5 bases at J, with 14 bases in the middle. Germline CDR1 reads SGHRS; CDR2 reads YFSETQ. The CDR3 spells CASSLVTGRGETQYF. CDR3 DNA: TGCGCCAGCAGCTTGGTAACAGGGAGAGGGGAGACCCAGTACTTC. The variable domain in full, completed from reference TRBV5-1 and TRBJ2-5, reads KAGVTQTPRYLIKTRGQQVTLSCSPISGHRSVSWYQQTPGQGLQFLFEYFSETQRNKGNFPGRFSGRQFSNSRSEMNVSTLELGDSALYLCASSLVTGRGETQYFGPGTRLLVL.

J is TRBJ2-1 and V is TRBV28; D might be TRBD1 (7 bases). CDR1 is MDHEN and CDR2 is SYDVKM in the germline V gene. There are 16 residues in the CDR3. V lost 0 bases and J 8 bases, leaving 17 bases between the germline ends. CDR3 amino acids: CASSLWGRGEVDEQFF. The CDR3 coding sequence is TGTGCCAGCAGTTTATGGGGCAGGGGGGAAGTAGATGAGCAGTTCTTC.

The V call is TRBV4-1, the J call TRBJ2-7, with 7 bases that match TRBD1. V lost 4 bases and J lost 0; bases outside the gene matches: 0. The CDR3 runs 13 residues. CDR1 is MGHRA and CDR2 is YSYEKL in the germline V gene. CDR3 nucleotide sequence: TGCGCCAGCAGCCGGGACAGCTCCTACGAGCAGTACTTC. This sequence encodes CASSRDSSYEQYF.

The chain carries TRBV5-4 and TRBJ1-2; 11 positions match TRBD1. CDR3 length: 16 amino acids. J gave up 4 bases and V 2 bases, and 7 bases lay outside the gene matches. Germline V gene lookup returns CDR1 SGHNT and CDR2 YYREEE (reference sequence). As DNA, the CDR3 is TGTGCCAGCAGCTTTATGCTGGGACAGGGGGGCTATGGCTACACCTTC. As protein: CASSFMLGQGGYGYTF.

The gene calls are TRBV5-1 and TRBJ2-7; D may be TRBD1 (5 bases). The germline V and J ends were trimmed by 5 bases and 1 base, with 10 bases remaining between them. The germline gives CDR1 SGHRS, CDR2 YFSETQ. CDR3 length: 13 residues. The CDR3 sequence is CASSRGSSYEQYF. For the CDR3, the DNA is TGCGCCAGCAGTAGGGGTTCTTCCTACGAGCAGTACTTC.

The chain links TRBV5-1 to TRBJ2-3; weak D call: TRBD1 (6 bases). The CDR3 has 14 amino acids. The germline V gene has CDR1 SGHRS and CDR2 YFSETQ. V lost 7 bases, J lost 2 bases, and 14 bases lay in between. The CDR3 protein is CASGSTGHTDTQYF. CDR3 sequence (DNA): TGCGCCAGCGGATCCACAGGGCACACAGATACGCAGTATTTT.

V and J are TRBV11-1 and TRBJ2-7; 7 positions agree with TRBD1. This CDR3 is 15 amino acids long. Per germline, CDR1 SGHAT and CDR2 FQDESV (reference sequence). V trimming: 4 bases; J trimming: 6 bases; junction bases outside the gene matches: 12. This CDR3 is CASSSPGQPTGEQYF. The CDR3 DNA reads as TGTGCCAGCAGCTCACCGGGACAGCCCACCGGCGAGCAGTACTTC.

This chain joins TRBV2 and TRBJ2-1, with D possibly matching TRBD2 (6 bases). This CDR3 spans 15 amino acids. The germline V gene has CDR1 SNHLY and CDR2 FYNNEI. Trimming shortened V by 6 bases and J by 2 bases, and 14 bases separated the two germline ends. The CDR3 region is CASRQAGGAYNEQFF. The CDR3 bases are TGTGCCAGCAGGCAAGCAGGAGGGGCCTACAATGAGCAGTTCTTC. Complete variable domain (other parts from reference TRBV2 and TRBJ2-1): EPEVTQTPSHQVTQMGQEVILRCVPISNHLYFYWYRQILGQKVEFLVSFYNNEISEKSEIFDDQFSVERPDGSNFTLKIRSTKLEDSAMYFCASRQAGGAYNEQFFGPGTRLTVL.

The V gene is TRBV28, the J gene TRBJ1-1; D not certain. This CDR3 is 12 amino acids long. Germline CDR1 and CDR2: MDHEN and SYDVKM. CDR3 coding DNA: TGTGCGGGCAGAGCTGGCAACACTGAAGCTTTCTTT. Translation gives CAGRAGNTEAFF.

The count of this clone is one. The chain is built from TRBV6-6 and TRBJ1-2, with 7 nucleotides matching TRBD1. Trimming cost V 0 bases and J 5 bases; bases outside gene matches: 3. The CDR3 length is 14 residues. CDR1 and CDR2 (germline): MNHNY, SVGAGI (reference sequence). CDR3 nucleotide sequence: TGTGCCAGCAGTTACTCGGACAGGCAGTATGGCTACACCTTC. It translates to CASSYSDRQYGYTF.

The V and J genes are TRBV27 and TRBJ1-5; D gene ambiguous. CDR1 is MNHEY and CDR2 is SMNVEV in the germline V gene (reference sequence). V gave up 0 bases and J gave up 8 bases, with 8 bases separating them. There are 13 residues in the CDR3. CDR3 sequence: CASSLSTGKPQHF. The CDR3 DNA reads TGTGCCAGCAGTTTATCTACGGGGAAGCCCCAGCATTTT.

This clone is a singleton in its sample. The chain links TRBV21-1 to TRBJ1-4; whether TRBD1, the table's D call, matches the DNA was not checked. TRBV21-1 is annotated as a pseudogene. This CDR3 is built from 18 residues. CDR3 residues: CASSSLRFPQGRIEKLFF. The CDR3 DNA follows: TGTGCCAGCAGCAGCCTCCGCTTCCCTCAGGGAAGAATAGAAAAACTGTTTTTT.

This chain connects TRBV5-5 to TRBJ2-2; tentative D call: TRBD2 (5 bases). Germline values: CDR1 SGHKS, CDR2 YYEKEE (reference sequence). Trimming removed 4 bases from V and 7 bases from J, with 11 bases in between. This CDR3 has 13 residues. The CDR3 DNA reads TGTGCCAGCAGCCGACCGGAGGACGGGGAGCTGTTTTTT. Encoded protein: CASSRPEDGELFF.

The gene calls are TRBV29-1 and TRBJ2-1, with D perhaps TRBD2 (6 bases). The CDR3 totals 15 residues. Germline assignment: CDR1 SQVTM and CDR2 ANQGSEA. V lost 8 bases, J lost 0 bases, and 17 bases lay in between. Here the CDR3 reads CSTPSGLGSYNEQFF. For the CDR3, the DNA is TGCAGCACCCCCAGCGGGCTCGGCTCCTACAATGAGCAGTTCTTC.

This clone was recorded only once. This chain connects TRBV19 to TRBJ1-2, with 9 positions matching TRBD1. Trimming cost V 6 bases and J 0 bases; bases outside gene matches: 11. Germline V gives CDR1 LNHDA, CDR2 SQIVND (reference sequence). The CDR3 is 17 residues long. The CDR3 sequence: CASSRTGAKRTNYGYTF. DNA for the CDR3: TGTGCCAGTAGCCGGACAGGGGCCAAGAGGACTAACTATGGCTACACCTTC.

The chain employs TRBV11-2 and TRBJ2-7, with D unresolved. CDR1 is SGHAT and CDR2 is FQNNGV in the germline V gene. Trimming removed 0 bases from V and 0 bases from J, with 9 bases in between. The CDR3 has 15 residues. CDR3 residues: CASSLDLVSSYEQYF. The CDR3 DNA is TGTGCCAGCAGCTTAGATCTGGTTAGCTCCTACGAGCAGTACTTC. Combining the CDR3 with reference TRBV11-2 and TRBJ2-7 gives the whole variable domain EAGVAQSPRYKIIEKRQSVAFWCNPISGHATLYWYQQILGQGPKLLIQFQNNGVVDDSQLPKDRFSAERLKGVDSTLKIQPAKLEDSAVYLCASSLDLVSSYEQYFGPGTRLTVT.

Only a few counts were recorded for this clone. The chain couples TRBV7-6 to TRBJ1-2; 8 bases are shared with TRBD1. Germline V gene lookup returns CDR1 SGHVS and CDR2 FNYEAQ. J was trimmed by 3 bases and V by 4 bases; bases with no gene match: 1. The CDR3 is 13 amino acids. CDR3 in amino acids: CASSSGQDYGYTF. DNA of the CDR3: TGTGCCAGCAGCTCGGGACAGGACTATGGCTACACCTTC.